Following are 20 T cell receptor beta chains from one sample sequenced in a study of blood T cell repertoires in COVID-19. Data came from immunoSEQ multiplex PCR; TCRdb stores just in-frame clones and leaves some out. This sample has about 220,000 clones, with approximately 84% found just once. Sample: peripheral blood. The receptors here all came from a woman in her twenties or thirties who had recovered from COVID-19.

A single count supports this clone. V usage is TRBV5-5 and J usage is TRBJ2-5; tentatively, D is TRBD1 (6 bases). The CDR3 is made up of 18 amino acids. Germline CDR1 reads SGHKS; CDR2 reads YYEKEE (reference sequence). The V gene lost 2 bases and the J gene lost 2 bases, with 22 bases spanning the gap. The chain's CDR3 is CASSLDPGTLYNQETQYF. The DNA of the CDR3 is TGTGCCAGCAGCTTAGATCCCGGGACACTGTATAATCAAGAGACCCAGTACTTC.

In DNA, the CDR3 is TGTGCCAGCAGCAGAGACAGTCGGAGTGGCTACACCTTC. Translation gives CASSRDSRSGYTF. The chain is built from TRBV7-3 and TRBJ1-2; maybe TRBD1 (5 bases). The CDR3 runs to 13 residues. Trimming pared 5 bases from V and 7 bases from J, leaving 14 bases between. CDR1 is SGHTA, CDR2 FQGTGA, per germline.

The V gene is TRBV13, the J gene TRBJ2-7; maybe TRBD1 (6 bases). The CDR3 is made up of 14 amino acids. CDR1 is PRHDT and CDR2 is FYEKMQ in the germline V gene (reference sequence). The V end was cut by 8 bases, the J end by 2 bases, with 16 bases between. The CDR3 DNA reads as TGTGCCAGCGGGAGAAGACAGGAGCCCTACGAGCAGTACTTC. Its translation: CASGRRQEPYEQYF.

This clone showed up just once. The rearrangement uses TRBV5-4 and TRBJ2-7; weak D call: TRBD2 (6 bases). This CDR3 contains 13 residues. With 7 bases removed from V and 4 bases from J, the gap between germline ends came to 15 bases. Germline V gene lookup returns CDR1 SGHNT and CDR2 YYREEE (reference sequence). In nucleotides, the CDR3 is TGTGCCAGCTCACCAGCGGGTCATTACGAGCAGTACTTC. It yields the protein CASSPAGHYEQYF.

The chain recombines TRBV29-1 with TRBJ1-4, with 8 bases identical to TRBD1. This CDR3 spans 13 amino acids. CDR1 SQVTM and CDR2 ANQGSEA come from the germline V gene. The J segment lost 4 bases and the V segment lost 3 bases, leaving 1 base of the junction unmatched. CDR3 sequence (DNA): TGCAGCGTTGACGGACAGGGTAATGAAAAACTGTTTTTT. This codes for CSVDGQGNEKLFF.

This clone occurred a few times. The genes are TRBV2 and TRBJ2-1; 8 bases are shared with TRBD2. J was trimmed by 3 bases and V by 6 bases; bases with no gene match: 7. CDR3 length: 15 residues. From germline, CDR1 is SNHLY and CDR2 FYNNEI. CDR3 region: CASRLAEGDYNEQFF. The DNA of the CDR3 is TGTGCCAGCAGACTAGCGGAAGGAGACTACAATGAGCAGTTCTTC. The whole variable domain, remainder taken from reference TRBV2 and TRBJ2-1, is EPEVTQTPSHQVTQMGQEVILRCVPISNHLYFYWYRQILGQKVEFLVSFYNNEISEKSEIFDDQFSVERPDGSNFTLKIRSTKLEDSAMYFCASRLAEGDYNEQFFGPGTRLTVL.

Of note for this clone: One base away lies a much larger clone, so this may be a sequencing read error. Other DNA sequences from this sample encode an identical CDR3 as well. The V call is TRBV11-2, the J call TRBJ2-7, with TRBD1 identical over 10 bases. V trimming: 1 base; J trimming: 3 bases; junction bases outside the gene matches: 0. The CDR3 extends over 14 amino acids. Germline CDR1 reads SGHAT; CDR2 reads FQNNGV. The CDR3 loop is CASSLGTGGYEQYF. The CDR3 DNA is TGTGCCAGCAGCTTAGGGACAGGGGGCTACGAGCAGTACTTC.

CDR3 in amino acids: CASSISGRASSETQYF. CDR3 DNA sequence: TGTGCCAGCAGCATTAGCGGGAGGGCCTCCTCGGAGACCCAGTACTTC. The V and J genes are TRBV9 and TRBJ2-5, with 11 bases that match TRBD2. Germline V gene lookup returns CDR1 SGDLS and CDR2 YYNGEE. V shed 4 bases, J shed 5 bases, and the junction held 10 bases outside the gene matches. This CDR3 comprises 16 residues.

The rearrangement links TRBV6-4 to TRBJ2-3; 14 positions match TRBD2. Germline assignment: CDR1 MRHNA and CDR2 SNTAGT. J lost 8 bases, V lost 5 bases, and 6 bases had no gene match. This CDR3 has 15 residues. The CDR3: CASSPGLAGVSTQYF. The CDR3 nucleotides are TGTGCCAGCAGTCCGGGACTAGCGGGAGTCAGTACGCAGTATTTT.

The genes are TRBV29-1 and TRBJ2-7, with 9 bases fitting TRBD1. The CDR3 spans 15 residues. CDR1 SQVTM and CDR2 ANQGSEA come from the germline V gene. J gave up 0 bases and V 2 bases, and 5 bases lay outside the gene matches. The CDR3 nucleotides are TGCAGCGTTGAATCCGACAGGGGGAGCTCCTACGAGCAGTACTTC. Translated: CSVESDRGSSYEQYF.

The V and J genes are TRBV5-1 and TRBJ1-6; tentative D call: TRBD1 (5 bases). V was clipped by 4 bases and J by 0 bases, with 14 bases between them. Germline V gives CDR1 SGHRS, CDR2 YFSETQ. The CDR3 runs to 17 residues. CDR3 protein: CASSRTRLGSYNSPLHF. The CDR3 DNA reads as TGCGCCAGCAGCCGGACACGGCTGGGCTCCTATAATTCACCCCTCCACTTT.

The rearrangement uses TRBV9 and TRBJ1-4, with TRBD1 identical over 10 bases. Germline CDR1 is SGDLS and CDR2 is YYNGEE. The CDR3 runs 15 residues. The J segment lost 7 bases and the V segment lost 2 bases, leaving 5 bases of the junction unmatched. The CDR3 bases are TGTGCCAGCAGCGTGACAGGGGGCGTTCGTGAAAAACTGTTTTTT. It encodes CASSVTGGVREKLFF.

The chain is built from TRBV30 and TRBJ2-1; 11 bases agree with TRBD2. Looked up from germline, CDR1 is GTSNPN and CDR2 is SVGIG (reference sequence). V lost 3 bases to trimming and J lost 6 bases; unmatched junction nucleotides: 10. The CDR3 is 16 amino acids. The CDR3 region is CAWSLGGLAVGNEQFF. DNA of the CDR3: TGTGCCTGGAGCTTAGGGGGACTAGCGGTGGGCAATGAGCAGTTCTTC.

The chain combines TRBV2 with TRBJ1-4; weak D call: TRBD1 (6 bases). The CDR3 length is 14 residues. V lost 8 bases to trimming and J lost 3 bases, with 13 bases between them. CDR1 and CDR2 (germline): SNHLY, FYNNEI. The CDR3 protein is CASFGQQANEKLFF. CDR3 DNA: TGTGCCAGCTTTGGACAGCAAGCTAATGAAAAACTGTTTTTT. The full variable domain, in which reference TRBV2 and TRBJ1-4 provide the parts outside the CDR3, is EPEVTQTPSHQVTQMGQEVILRCVPISNHLYFYWYRQILGQKVEFLVSFYNNEISEKSEIFDDQFSVERPDGSNFTLKIRSTKLEDSAMYFCASFGQQANEKLFFGSGTQLSVL.

This clone was seen a single time. V is TRBV4-1 and J is TRBJ1-1; D unresolved. Germline loops: CDR1 MGHRA, CDR2 YSYEKL. The CDR3 loop spans 14 amino acids. The V and J ends lost 6 bases and 7 bases respectively, with 18 bases between them. This CDR3 reads CASSLTERSFEAFF. CDR3 bases: TGCGCCAGCAGTCTAACCGAACGGAGCTTTGAAGCTTTCTTT.

This clone appeared a single time. The V gene is TRBV20-1, the J gene TRBJ2-5; 10 positions agree with TRBD1. The V segment lost 3 bases and the J segment 7 bases; nucleotides outside the gene matches: 8. CDR3 size: 14 residues. Germline V gene sequence: CDR1 DFQATT, CDR2 SNEGSKA (reference sequence). In nucleotides, the CDR3 is TGCAGTGCTAGTATGGGACAGGGGTCGAGGACCCAGTACTTC. This codes for CSASMGQGSRTQYF.

In DNA, the CDR3 is TGTGCCTGGAGTGTAGGAGACAGGGACTCCTACGAGCAGTACTTC. Translation gives CAWSVGDRDSYEQYF. The V gene is TRBV30, the J gene TRBJ2-7; 7 nucleotides match TRBD1. The CDR3 covers 15 residues. Germline CDR1 reads GTSNPN; CDR2 reads SVGIG (reference sequence). With V trimmed by 0 bases and J by 0 bases, 5 bases remained unmatched.

V is TRBV5-1 and J is TRBJ2-2, with 9 bases identical to TRBD2. There are 17 residues in the CDR3. Unmatched junction bases numbered 12, after V lost 4 bases and J lost 5 bases. Germline CDR1 is SGHRS and CDR2 is YFSETQ. CDR3 DNA sequence: TGCGCCAGCAGCCCGGAGGCTAGCGGGACCATAACCGGGGAGCTGTTTTTT. This gives the protein CASSPEASGTITGELFF.

V usage is TRBV5-6 and J usage is TRBJ2-5; D unresolved. Germline lookup yields CDR1 SGHDT and CDR2 YYEEEE. CDR3 size: 14 residues. V was cut by 0 bases and J by 4 bases, with 10 bases left in between. The CDR3 DNA reads as TGTGCCAGCAGCTTGGTCTCTGGCTTAGAGACCCAGTACTTC. Translation: CASSLVSGLETQYF.

The rearrangement links TRBV19 to TRBJ1-2; possibly TRBD1 for D (5 bases). The V end was cut by 2 bases, the J end by 7 bases, with 14 bases between. Germline lookup yields CDR1 LNHDA and CDR2 SQIVND (reference sequence). The CDR3 is made up of 14 amino acids. The CDR3 sequence: CASSIRSRAVGYTF. CDR3 coding DNA: TGTGCCAGTAGTATACGGAGCAGGGCTGTTGGCTACACCTTC.